This T cell receptor (beta chain) derives from a study of graft-versus-host responses after intestinal transplantation (dated by TCRdb to 2020 to 2022). Broadly, across the study: The transplants that recipients received were multivisceral, liver-intestinal, or isolated intestinal. All recipients received anti-thymocyte globulin induction followed by maintenance tacrolimus and steroids for around three years. Graft-versus-host and host-versus-graft alloreactive T cell clones were tracked in the graft, circulation and bone marrow after intestinal transplantation using bulk TCR-beta CDR3 sequencing. Instead of going to the commercial service, samples from a few later patients were sequenced in-house on an Illumina MiSeq and processed with MiXCR. A cohort of some 24 intestinal transplant recipients, including one retransplant, was enrolled, and a few patients lacking pretransplant specimens were excluded. To identify alloreactive clones, pre-transplant mixed lymphocyte reaction products were sequenced and then compared with unstimulated pre-transplant donor and recipient T cells. A peak of at least 4% donor T cells among recipient peripheral blood mononuclear cells was the definition used for donor T cell macrochimerism.

The time point label for this specimen denotes: cells obtained before transplantation from donor or recipient. CD3+CD4+ and CD3+CD8+ populations were FACS-sorted from unstimulated pre-transplant donor and recipient cells taken from spleen or lymph nodes. On this clone: This receptor's antigen is unknown. No base-level quality is on record; no much larger clone is a single base apart.

What the work shows at the level of the full study, not this receptor alone: The conclusions were limited by the relatively low number and heterogeneity of the intestinal transplant patients. In patients with donor T cell macrochimerism, the allografts had high GvH to HvG T cell clonal ratios. Peak levels of circulating GvH clones were associated with declines in HvG clones early after transplant. GvH clones were detected in recipient bone marrow, and some of these GvH clones were observed earlier in ileal mucosa or blood, consistent with an intestinal mucosal origin.

The CDR3 starts with the cysteine, ends with the phenylalanine, and has 13 residues. Only the CDR3 part of the read is kept: 39 bases, read in frame from the first base. Based on the germline V gene, the CDR1 and CDR2 sequences are SGHNT and YENEEA. The V and J ends are trimmed by 2 bases and 5 bases, leaving 10 bases between them. Preparation of the library involved the immunoSEQ multiplex PCR assay. For most patients, genomic DNA was isolated with the Qiagen DNeasy Blood and Tissue Kit and sent frozen to Adaptive Biotechnologies for TCR sequencing. For most patients, genomic DNA was subjected to high-throughput TCR-beta CDR3 sequencing by Adaptive Biotechnologies. The study's processing was this. Adaptive's ImmunoSEQ software was the source of the TCR sequencing data for 15 to 20 patients, while a few other patients were processed with MiXCR and VDJtools. CD4 versus CD8 sorting errors were corrected by removing sequences found in both subsets at a frequency ratio below 5:1. CDR3 nucleotide sequences shared between donor and recipient were removed because their origin could not be assigned. At least 2-fold expansion over unstimulated cells and a minimum CFSE-low frequency of 0.002% (template counts) or 0.001% (read counts) were required for clones to be classified as alloreactive. Clones were considered mappable if detected in sequenced pre-transplant spleen, lymph node, or MLR CFSE-low populations of the donor or recipient. The cumulative frequency of alloreactive clones was calculated as a percentage of all sequences, weighted by copy number. TCRdb holds this immuneACCESS table with in-frame rearrangements only. Some clones are missing; in checked studies, unresolved V genes explain under half, and the rest has no known cause. V and J calls and clone size are copied from that table; D and trimming were computed from the DNA. The sample table shows about 120,000 clones, and over 85% are seen once. The top ten clones comprise more than 0.1% of the sample.

The clonotype comes from a human donor who received an intestinal transplant. The sample was unstimulated CD4+ T cells sorted from spleen or lymph node cells, taken before intestinal transplant. The rearranged segments are TRBV11-3 and TRBJ2-7; TRBD2 is perhaps the D gene, given 6 matching bases. The CDR3 in this case is CASSLSEGNEQYF. At the DNA level, the sequence is TGTGCCAGCAGCTTATCGGAGGGGAACGAGCAGTACTTC.